This TCR beta chain is from a study of graft-versus-host responses after intestinal transplantation. Turning to the study itself: Recipients had multivisceral, liver-intestinal, or isolated intestinal transplants. Recipients across the board were started on anti-thymocyte globulin induction, then kept on tacrolimus and steroids for about 3 years.

Comment on this clone: As yet, its antigen is unknown.

Study-wide results and caveats: Allografts of one patient group, those with graft-donor T cell macrochimerism, had high graft-versus-host to host-versus-graft clonal ratios. Researchers found peak circulating GvH clone levels linked to early post-transplant HvG declines.

The table came from immunoSEQ multiplex PCR; TCRdb's copy has only in-frame clones and leaves some out. The repertoire consists of tens of thousands of clones, with roughly 92% occurring once and the leading ten covering 43%. J lost 3 bases, V lost 0 bases, and 10 bases had no gene match. The CDR3 is 18 residues long. CDR1 and CDR2 from the germline V gene are SGHAT and FQNNGV. Material: PBMCs, obtained roughly 270 days after intestinal transplant. The chain carries TRBV11-2 and TRBJ2-1, with 8 bases lining up with TRBD2. The TCR sequence derives from a human patient who received an intestinal transplant, so some T cells may come from the graft donor. CDR3 region: CASSLDQGLAGHYNEQFF. CDR3 sequence (DNA): TGTGCCAGCAGCTTAGATCAGGGCCTAGCGGGCCACTACAATGAGCAGTTCTTC.